This record looks at one T cell receptor beta chain sequence and its context. TCRdb keeps only in-frame clones here, not all; method: immunoSEQ multiplex PCR. The table includes about 480,000 clones, 85% to 90% detected once. This record comes from a study of blood T cell repertoires in COVID-19. The length of the CDR3 is 16 residues. Unmatched junction bases numbered 7, after V lost 4 bases and J lost 4 bases. In germline, CDR1 is SGHNT, CDR2 YYREEE (reference sequence). Adults between about 18 and 95 years of age took part from approximately 24 US areas. Cohort assignment relied on participant-reported clinical history.

J is TRBJ2-5 and V is TRBV5-4; the match to TRBD2 covers 13 bases. Material: PBMCs or T cells enriched from blood (not recorded which). This TCR came from a woman in her 40s who had recovered from COVID-19. CDR3 region: CASSPGTSGTVETQYF. The CDR3 DNA reads as TGTGCCAGCAGCCCAGGGACTAGCGGGACGGTAGAGACCCAGTACTTC. Filled out from reference TRBV5-4 and TRBJ2-5, the complete variable domain reads ETGVTQSPTHLIKTRGQQVTLRCSSQSGHNTVSWYQQALGQGPQFIFQYYREEENGRGNFPPRFSGLQFPNYSSELNVNALELDDSALYLCASSPGTSGTVETQYFGPGTRLLVL.